These 10 T cell receptor beta chains originate from one sample sequenced in a study of T cell responses to AZD1222 COVID-19 vaccine. The table came from immunoSEQ multiplex PCR; TCRdb's copy has only in-frame clones and leaves some out. The sample lists about 140,000 clones, approximately 88% occurring once. This sample comprised peripheral blood, obtained on day 0 of AZD1222 vaccination. These receptors all come from an adult in good health.

A single count supports this clone. The chain has TRBV30 and TRBJ1-1, with D maybe TRBD1 (6 bases). The V and J ends lost 5 bases and 5 bases respectively, with 12 bases between them. Per the germline V gene, CDR1 is GTSNPN and CDR2 is SVGIG (reference sequence). The length of the CDR3 is 12 residues. This CDR3 is CAWQQGQTEAFF. The CDR3 DNA sequence: TGTGCCTGGCAACAGGGCCAAACTGAAGCTTTCTTT.

The rearrangement joins TRBV5-1 to TRBJ2-3; TRBD1 aligns across 9 bases. The CDR3 runs to 15 residues. V lost 3 bases to trimming and J lost 4 bases; unmatched junction nucleotides: 6. CDR1 and CDR2 from the germline V gene are SGHRS and YFSETQ. The CDR3 reads CASSSNRGQADTQYF. The DNA for the CDR3 is TGCGCCAGCAGCTCCAACAGGGGGCAGGCAGATACGCAGTATTTT.

CDR3 nucleotide sequence: TGTGCCAGCTCACCACGAGGTGGACAGTGGGCTGAAGCTTTCTTT. As protein: CASSPRGGQWAEAFF. The V gene is TRBV18, the J gene TRBJ1-1; D is possibly TRBD1 (6 bases). Germline CDR1 KGHSH, CDR2 LQKENI. With 1 base removed from V and 6 bases from J, the gap between germline ends came to 15 bases. CDR3 length: 15 residues. The full variable domain, in which reference TRBV18 and TRBJ1-1 provide the parts outside the CDR3, is NAGVMQNPRHLVRRRGQEARLRCSPMKGHSHVYWYRQLPEEGLKFMVYLQKENIIDESGMPKERFSAEFPKEGPSILRIQQVVRGDSAAYFCASSPRGGQWAEAFFGQGTRLTVV.

This chain uses TRBV10-3 with TRBJ2-2; no definite D call. CDR3 size: 14 residues. V dropped 2 bases and J dropped 0 bases, with 4 bases sitting between them. CDR1 and CDR2 from the germline V gene are ENHRY and SYGVKD. CDR3 region: CAISEGANTGELFF. The DNA for the CDR3 is TGTGCCATCAGTGAGGGAGCGAACACCGGGGAGCTGTTTTTT.

The V and J genes are TRBV3-1 (or the pseudogene TRBV3-2) and TRBJ1-5; tentative D call: TRBD1 (6 bases). Looked up from germline, CDR1 is LGHDT and CDR2 is YNNKEL (reference sequence). This CDR3 comprises 16 residues. V dropped 0 bases and J dropped 8 bases, with 17 bases sitting between them. The CDR3 loop reads CASSQDGTRDSEPQHF. CDR3 sequence (DNA): TGTGCCAGCAGCCAAGATGGGACACGGGATTCCGAGCCCCAGCATTTT.

V usage is TRBV5-1 and J usage is TRBJ2-6; D is possibly TRBD1 (5 bases). V shed 0 bases and J shed 1 base, with 14 bases lying between them. Germline CDR1 SGHRS, CDR2 YFSETQ. The CDR3 loop spans 18 amino acids. The CDR3, as DNA: TGCGCCAGCAGCTTGGGGGCAGGGATGGATTCTGGGGCCAACGTCCTGACTTTC. Translating gives CASSLGAGMDSGANVLTF.

The chain is built from TRBV28 and TRBJ1-1; weak D call: TRBD1 (5 bases). The germline gives CDR1 MDHEN, CDR2 SYDVKM. The CDR3 has 15 amino acids. V gave up 4 bases and J gave up 1 base, with 13 bases separating them. The DNA for the CDR3 is TGTGCCAGCAGTTGGGGGGAAGTCGGGAACACTGAAGCTTTCTTT. Protein: CASSWGEVGNTEAFF.

The J gene is TRBJ1-6, the V gene TRBV7-9, with a tentative D call TRBD1 (5 bases). Per germline, CDR1 SEHNR and CDR2 FQNEAQ (reference sequence). CDR3 size: 14 residues. V was shortened by 3 bases and J by 7 bases, with 10 bases between the two germline ends. The CDR3 here is CASSLAQGNSPLHF. CDR3 sequence (DNA): TGTGCCAGCAGCTTGGCGCAGGGAAATTCACCCCTCCACTTT.

V is TRBV7-2 and J is TRBJ1-2, with D hard to call. The CDR3 totals 13 residues. Germline V gene sequence: CDR1 SGHTA, CDR2 FQGNSA. With 4 bases removed from V and 1 base from J, the gap between germline ends came to 7 bases. The CDR3, as DNA: TGTGCCAGCAGCTCAGGTTTTAACTATGGCTACACCTTC. Translated, it gives CASSSGFNYGYTF.

J is TRBJ2-1 and V is TRBV11-2, with D possibly TRBD2 on 5 matching bases. This CDR3 has 16 residues. The ends were cut back, 5 bases at V and 8 bases at J, with 22 bases in the middle. Germline lookup yields CDR1 SGHAT and CDR2 FQNNGV. The CDR3 DNA reads TGTGCCAGCAGCCCACCTGCCCCAACTAGTCTCGATGAGCAGTTCTTC. Translation: CASSPPAPTSLDEQFF.